These T cell receptor beta chains were read from a single sample in a study of blood T cell repertoires in COVID-19. Using immunoSEQ multiplex PCR, the repertoire was profiled, and TCRdb retains in-frame clones only, with some absent. The sample includes about 150,000 clones, about 80% of them seen just once. The specimen was peripheral blood. The receptors originated from a man in his sixties with acute or convalescent COVID-19. CDR3s include the opening cysteine and the closing phenylalanine or tryptophan. D genes are given only for firm matches. The size field is filled for only some rows; it gives once, few, many or a size class.

>.|TRBV5-1|TRBJ1-2|TRBD1
CASSLTQGAVGYTF
TGCGCCAGCAGCCTCACGCAGGGGGCTGTCGGCTACACCTTC
>few|TRBV18|TRBJ1-2|TRBD1
CASSPGTGLNYGYTF
TGTGCCAGCTCACCAGGGACAGGGCTTAACTATGGCTACACCTTC
>.|TRBV29-1|TRBJ1-1|TRBD1
CSVEVYTRTGDNEAFF
TGCAGCGTTGAAGTATACACCAGGACAGGGGATAATGAAGCTTTCTTT
>.|TRBV19|TRBJ1-4|TRBD1
CASNQGAPNEKLFF
TGTGCCAGTAATCAGGGGGCGCCTAATGAAAAACTGTTTTTT
>.|TRBV6-2/TRBV6-3|TRBJ2-5|TRBD2
CASSKTSGRWGETQYF
TGTGCCAGCAGCAAGACTAGCGGGAGATGGGGGGAGACCCAGTACTTC
>.|TRBV19|TRBJ1-1|.
CATGAGGYAFF
TGTGCCACTGGGGCCGGTGGATATGCTTTCTTT
>.|TRBV28|TRBJ1-4|.
CASSLEGGGEKLFF
TGTGCCAGCAGTTTAGAGGGCGGTGGTGAAAAACTGTTTTTT
>.|TRBV9|TRBJ2-7|TRBD1
CASSSKSGGYEQYF
TGTGCCAGCAGCTCAAAGTCAGGGGGCTACGAGCAGTACTTC
>.|TRBV7-2|TRBJ2-2|.
CASSPRLVAGELFF
TGTGCCAGCAGCCCTCGACTAGTAGCCGGGGAGCTGTTTTTT
>.|TRBV5-1|TRBJ2-7|TRBD2
CASSPSGNDEQYF
TGCGCCAGCAGCCCTAGCGGGAACGACGAGCAGTACTTC
>.|TRBV20-1|TRBJ1-5|TRBD1
CSASTGTGYQPQHF
TGCAGTGCTAGTACCGGGACAGGGTACCAGCCCCAGCATTTT
>.|TRBV7-3|TRBJ2-2|.
CASSLNPGANTGELFF
TGTGCCAGCAGCTTAAACCCGGGAGCCAACACCGGGGAGCTGTTTTTT
>.|TRBV5-6|TRBJ1-2|.
CASSRQGPNYGYTF
TGTGCCAGCAGCCGGCAGGGTCCTAACTATGGCTACACCTTC
>.|TRBV5-5|TRBJ1-1|.
CASSFQAGGPEAFF
TGTGCCAGCAGCTTTCAGGCCGGGGGTCCTGAAGCTTTCTTT
>.|TRBV10-3|TRBJ1-2|.
CAITPTGNYGYTF
TGTGCCATCACCCCCACAGGGAACTATGGCTACACCTTC
>.|TRBV7-2|TRBJ1-4|.
CASSGGQYEKLFF
TGTGCCAGCAGCGGAGGACAGTACGAAAAACTGTTTTTT
>.|TRBV5-4|TRBJ2-3|TRBD2
CASSQRLTSASTDTQYF
TGTGCCAGCAGCCAGAGACTGACTAGCGCCAGCACAGATACGCAGTATTTT
>.|TRBV5-4|TRBJ2-5|TRBD1
CATGTGGRETQYF
TGTGCCACCGGGACAGGGGGCCGGGAGACCCAGTACTTC
>.|TRBV6-2/TRBV6-3|TRBJ2-7|.
CASSYSGGRAHEQYF
TGTGCCAGCAGTTACTCGGGGGGTAGGGCTCACGAGCAGTACTTC
>.|TRBV4-1|TRBJ2-6|.
CASSPYQGRISGANVLTF
TGCGCCAGCAGCCCTTATCAGGGTCGGATCTCTGGGGCCAACGTCCTGACTTTC
>.|TRBV24-1|TRBJ1-2|.
CATSDSPGRAYGYTF
TGTGCCACCAGTGATTCCCCGGGCAGGGCCTATGGCTACACCTTC
>few|TRBV5-1|TRBJ1-6|.
CASSSGQSQAPLHF
TGCGCCAGCAGCTCCGGACAGTCCCAAGCACCCCTCCACTTT
>.|TRBV10-3|TRBJ1-1|TRBD1
CAISEGGQGNTEAFF
TGTGCCATCAGTGAGGGAGGACAGGGGAACACTGAAGCTTTCTTT
>.|TRBV7-2|TRBJ2-7|.
CASSLGWSTSEQYF
TGTGCCAGCAGCTTAGGGTGGTCTACGAGCGAGCAGTACTTC
>.|TRBV6-6|TRBJ2-7|TRBD1
CASSYDRESYEQYF
TGTGCCAGCAGTTACGACAGGGAGTCCTACGAGCAGTACTTC
>.|TRBV28|TRBJ1-6|.
CASSSPPGHLRF
TGTGCCAGCAGTTCTCCCCCGGGACACCTTCGCTTT
>.|TRBV14|TRBJ2-2|.
CASSQWVGVGTGELFF
TGTGCCAGCAGCCAATGGGTCGGAGTTGGGACCGGGGAGCTGTTTTTT
>.|TRBV5-1|TRBJ1-6|.
CASSLARDTVPLHF
TGCGCCAGCAGCTTGGCCCGGGACACTGTACCCCTCCACTTT
>.|TRBV19|TRBJ1-3|TRBD1
CASSKGTGTFSGNTIYF
TGTGCCAGTAGTAAGGGGACAGGGACGTTCTCTGGAAACACCATATATTTT
>.|TRBV5-1|TRBJ2-3|TRBD2
CASSSSGLAGRTPSDTQYF
TGCGCCAGCAGCTCTTCGGGACTAGCGGGACGCACCCCCTCCGATACGCAGTATTTT
>.|TRBV9|TRBJ2-1|TRBD2
CASSVTSGAGNEQFF
TGTGCCAGCAGCGTCACTAGCGGGGCGGGCAATGAGCAGTTCTTC
>.|TRBV19|TRBJ2-5|.
CASSTFWGQTQYF
TGTGCCAGTAGTACATTCTGGGGCCAGACCCAGTACTTC